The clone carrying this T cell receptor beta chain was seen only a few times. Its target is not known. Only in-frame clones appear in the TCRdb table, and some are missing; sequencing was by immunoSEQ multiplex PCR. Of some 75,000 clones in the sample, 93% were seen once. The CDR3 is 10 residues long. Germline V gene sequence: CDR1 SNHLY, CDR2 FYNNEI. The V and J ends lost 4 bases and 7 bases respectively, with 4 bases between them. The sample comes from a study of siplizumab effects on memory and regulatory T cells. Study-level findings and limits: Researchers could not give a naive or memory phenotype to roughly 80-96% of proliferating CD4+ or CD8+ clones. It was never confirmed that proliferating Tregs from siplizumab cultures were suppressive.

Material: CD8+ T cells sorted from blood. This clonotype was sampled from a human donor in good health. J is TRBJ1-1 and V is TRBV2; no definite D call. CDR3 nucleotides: TGTGCCAGCAGTGTGGGTGAAGCTTTCTTT. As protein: CASSVGEAFF.